The rows below give T cell receptor beta chains drawn from one sample of a study of blood T cell repertoires in COVID-19. Data came from immunoSEQ multiplex PCR; TCRdb stores just in-frame clones and leaves some out. The data hold about 230,000 clones, with roughly 80% observed a single time. Sequenced: peripheral blood. The receptors originated from a woman between 45 and 65 years old with acute or convalescent COVID-19. The CDR3 runs from the conserved cysteine through the conserved F or W. The D gene is left open where the match is weak. Expanded clones are given a class, and other clones once, few, many or no size at all.

v_call	clone_size	d_call	j_call	cdr3_nt	cdr3_aa
TRBV15	-	-	TRBJ2-4	TGTGCCACCAGCAGAGATTGGACAGTTGCTGACATTCAGTACTTC	CATSRDWTVADIQYF
TRBV5-1	few	TRBD1	TRBJ2-2	TGCGCCAGCAGCGTGGGACAGGGGGCTACCGGGGAGCTGTTTTTT	CASSVGQGATGELFF
TRBV7-9	once	-	TRBJ2-4	TGTGCCAGCAGCTTACAGGGAGCCAAAAACATTCAGTACTTC	CASSLQGAKNIQYF
TRBV29-1	few	-	TRBJ1-1	TGCAGCGTTGGTCCCCGGGTTTCGAACACTGAAGCTTTCTTT	CSVGPRVSNTEAFF
TRBV7-3	-	-	TRBJ1-1	TGTGCCAGCAGCTCACAGGTGAACACTGAAGCTTTCTTT	CASSSQVNTEAFF
TRBV6-4	-	TRBD1	TRBJ1-5	TGTGCCAGCAGTGGGGGACAGGGGTTTCAGCCCCAGCATTTT	CASSGGQGFQPQHF
TRBV5-4	-	TRBD1	TRBJ1-1	TGTGCCAGCAGCGGCACAGGGGGGGAAGCTTTCTTT	CASSGTGGEAFF
TRBV12-3/TRBV12-4	-	-	TRBJ2-7	TGTGCCAGCAGTTGGCAGGCCTACGAGCAGTACTTC	CASSWQAYEQYF
TRBV6-5	-	-	TRBJ2-2	TGTGCCACCACCCGGGGGGCAGGCACCGGGGAGCTGTTTTTT	CATTRGAGTGELFF
TRBV3-1/TRBV3-2	-	-	TRBJ1-5	TGTGCCAGCAGTCAACAGGCAGGCGGCAATCAGCCCCAGCATTTT	CASSQQAGGNQPQHF
TRBV4-2	once	-	TRBJ1-1	TGTGCCAGCAGCCAAGGGGGACATGGGACTGAAGCTTTCTTT	CASSQGGHGTEAFF
TRBV9	-	-	TRBJ1-1	TGTGCCAGCAGCGTAGGGAGGGTCACTGAAGCTTTCTTT	CASSVGRVTEAFF
TRBV5-1	-	TRBD2	TRBJ2-1	TGCGCCAGCAGCAGGTCTTTTAGCGGGAGTTTCAATGAGCAGTTCTTC	CASSRSFSGSFNEQFF
TRBV2	-	-	TRBJ2-7	TGTGCCAGCAGTGGACTAGACGAGCAGTACTTC	CASSGLDEQYF
TRBV18	-	-	TRBJ2-3	TGTGCCAGCTCCACTAGGCCTAGCACAGATACGCAGTATTTT	CASSTRPSTDTQYF
TRBV5-1	-	TRBD2	TRBJ2-5	TGCGCCAGCAGCTTGGGGCCCGGGACTACCCAAGAGACCCAGTACTTC	CASSLGPGTTQETQYF
TRBV7-9	-	TRBD2	TRBJ2-3	TGTGCCAGCAGCCCGCGGACTAGCGGGAGGGTGGGGACAGATACGCAGTATTTT	CASSPRTSGRVGTDTQYF
TRBV18	-	TRBD1	TRBJ2-3	TGTGCCAGCCGAGGGGGACAGGGGAAGGCAGATACGCAGTATTTT	CASRGGQGKADTQYF